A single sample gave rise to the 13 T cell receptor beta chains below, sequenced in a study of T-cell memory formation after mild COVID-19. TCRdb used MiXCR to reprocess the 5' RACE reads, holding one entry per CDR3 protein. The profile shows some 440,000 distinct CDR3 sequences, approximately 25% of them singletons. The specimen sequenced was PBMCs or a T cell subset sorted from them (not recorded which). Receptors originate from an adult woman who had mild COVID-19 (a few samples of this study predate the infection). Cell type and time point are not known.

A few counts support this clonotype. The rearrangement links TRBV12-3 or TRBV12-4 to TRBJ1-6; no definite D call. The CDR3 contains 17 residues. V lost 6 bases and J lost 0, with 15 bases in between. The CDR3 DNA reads TGTGCCAGCAGCCTGGACTCGCCGAGCTCCTATAATTCACCCCTCCACTTT. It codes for CASSLDSPSSYNSPLHF.

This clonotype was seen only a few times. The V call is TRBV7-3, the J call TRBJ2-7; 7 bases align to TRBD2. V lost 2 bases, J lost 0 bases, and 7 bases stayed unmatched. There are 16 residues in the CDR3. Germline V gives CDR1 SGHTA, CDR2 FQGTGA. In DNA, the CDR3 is TGTGCCAGCAGCTTATTCGGCGGGAGCACCTCCTACGAGCAGTACTTC. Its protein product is CASSLFGGSTSYEQYF.

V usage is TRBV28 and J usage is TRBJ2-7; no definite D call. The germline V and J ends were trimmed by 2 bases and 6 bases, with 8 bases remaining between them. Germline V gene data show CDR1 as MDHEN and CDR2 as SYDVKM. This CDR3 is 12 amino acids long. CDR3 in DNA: TGTGCCAGCAGTTTAGTATCTAGCGAGCAGTACTTC. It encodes CASSLVSSEQYF.

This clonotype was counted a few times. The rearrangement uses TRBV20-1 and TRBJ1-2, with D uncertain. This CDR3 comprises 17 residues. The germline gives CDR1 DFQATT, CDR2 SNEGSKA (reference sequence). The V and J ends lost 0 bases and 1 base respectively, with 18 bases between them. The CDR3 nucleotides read TGCAGTGCTAGAGACCTGTCTTGGGCCAGGAATAACTATGGCTACACCTTC. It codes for CSARDLSWARNNYGYTF.

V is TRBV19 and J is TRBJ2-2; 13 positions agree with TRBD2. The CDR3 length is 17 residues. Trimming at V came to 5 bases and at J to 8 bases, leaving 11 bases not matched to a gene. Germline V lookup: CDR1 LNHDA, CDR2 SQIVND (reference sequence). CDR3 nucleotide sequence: TGTGCCAGTAGTTGGGGGACTAGCGGGATATCTCCGGGGGAGCTGTTTTTT. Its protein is CASSWGTSGISPGELFF.

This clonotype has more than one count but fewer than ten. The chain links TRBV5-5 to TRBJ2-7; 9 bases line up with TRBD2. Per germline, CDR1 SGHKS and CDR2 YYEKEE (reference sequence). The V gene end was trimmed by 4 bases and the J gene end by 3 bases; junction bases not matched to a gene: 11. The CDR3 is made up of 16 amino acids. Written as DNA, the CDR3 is TGTGCCAGCAGCCCAGATAGCGGGAGTTTTAACTACGAGCAGTACTTC. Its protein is CASSPDSGSFNYEQYF.

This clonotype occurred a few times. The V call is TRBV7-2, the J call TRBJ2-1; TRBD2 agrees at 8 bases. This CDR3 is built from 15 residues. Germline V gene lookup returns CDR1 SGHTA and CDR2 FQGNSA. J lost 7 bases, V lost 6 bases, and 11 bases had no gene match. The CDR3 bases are TGTGCCAGCAGACCCGGGAGGGCCACAGTGAATGAGCAGTTCTTC. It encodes CASRPGRATVNEQFF.

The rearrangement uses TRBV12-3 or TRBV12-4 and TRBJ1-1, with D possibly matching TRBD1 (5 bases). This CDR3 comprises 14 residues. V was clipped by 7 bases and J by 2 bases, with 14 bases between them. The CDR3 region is CASTLGTPNTEAFF. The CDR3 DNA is TGTGCCAGCACCCTAGGGACGCCCAACACTGAAGCTTTCTTT.

CDR3 in DNA: TGTGCCAGCAGCTTAGTAGGGACTAGCGGGAGGACAGATACGCAGTATTTT. Translation: CASSLVGTSGRTDTQYF. The chain is built from TRBV7-9 and TRBJ2-3; TRBD2 agrees at 15 bases. V shed 1 base and J 3 bases; nucleotides not matched to a gene: 2. CDR3 size: 17 residues. Germline V gives CDR1 SEHNR, CDR2 FQNEAQ (reference sequence).

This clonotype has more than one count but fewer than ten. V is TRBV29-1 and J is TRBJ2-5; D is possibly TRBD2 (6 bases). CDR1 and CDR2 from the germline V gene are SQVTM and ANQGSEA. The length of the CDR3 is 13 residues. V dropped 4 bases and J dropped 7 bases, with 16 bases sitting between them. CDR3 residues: CSVVRGNRGTQYF. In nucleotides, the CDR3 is TGCAGCGTTGTTCGGGGGAACCGGGGGACCCAGTACTTC.

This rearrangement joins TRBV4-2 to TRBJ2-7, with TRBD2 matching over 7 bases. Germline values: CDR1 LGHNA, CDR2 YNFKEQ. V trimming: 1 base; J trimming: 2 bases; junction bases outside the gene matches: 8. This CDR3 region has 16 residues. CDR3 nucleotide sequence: TGTGCCAGCAGCCAAGGCCGGGGAGGGAACCCCTACGAGCAGTACTTC. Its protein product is CASSQGRGGNPYEQYF.

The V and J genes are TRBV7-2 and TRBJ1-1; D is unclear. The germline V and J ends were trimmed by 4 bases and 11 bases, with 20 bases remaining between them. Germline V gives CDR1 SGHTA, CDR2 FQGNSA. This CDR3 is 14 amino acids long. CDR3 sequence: CASSSRGLFSSAFF. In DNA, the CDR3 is TGTGCCAGCAGCTCCCGCGGACTGTTTAGCTCGGCTTTCTTT.

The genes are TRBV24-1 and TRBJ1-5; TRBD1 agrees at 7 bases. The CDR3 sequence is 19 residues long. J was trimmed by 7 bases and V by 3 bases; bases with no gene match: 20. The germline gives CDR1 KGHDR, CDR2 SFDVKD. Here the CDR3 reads CATSDRKGGNPHNNQPQHF. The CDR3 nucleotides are TGTGCCACCAGTGATCGTAAAGGGGGCAACCCCCATAACAACCAGCCCCAGCATTTT.